Sequencing of this TCR beta chain was carried out in a study of T cell repertoires in cytomegalovirus infection. Overall study: A matching HLA type, together with CMV infection, was signaled by public TCR beta signatures. Points from the study as a whole: Cumulative public TCR beta family frequency identified CMV carriers with the relevant HLA. Dominating the ex vivo response were TCR beta clonotypes that were CMV-specific and HLA-C-restricted.

TCRdb ran MiXCR on the reads and lists one entry per CDR3 protein. This table has roughly 100,000 distinct CDR3 sequences, 15% to 20% appearing once. The CDR3 has 17 residues. After removal of 1 base from V and 0 bases from J, the junction contained 6 bases not matched to a gene. Germline lookup yields CDR1 SGHTA and CDR2 FQGNSA. This clonotype was detected ten times or more. No antigen is known for it. The receptor's source is a human donor in good health (CMV status not recorded). Some clones in this sample may be carry-over from other donors' samples. Sequencing was carried out using PBMCs. The chain carries TRBV7-2 and TRBJ2-3; 8 nucleotides line up with TRBD2. The CDR3 is CASSLVGAGASTDTQYF. DNA for the CDR3: TGTGCCAGCAGCTTAGTCGGAGCGGGGGCTAGCACAGATACGCAGTATTTT. Using reference TRBV7-2 and TRBJ2-3 for the parts outside the CDR3, the full variable domain is GAGVSQSPSNKVTEKGKDVELRCDPISGHTALYWYRQSLGQGLEFLIYFQGNSAPDKSGLPSDRFSAERTGGSVSTLTIQRTQQEDSAVYLCASSLVGAGASTDTQYFGPGTRLTVL.